Described below is a single TCR beta chain sequence and its context. Antigen specificity is unknown. Trimming took 0 bases from V and 1 from J, leaving 9 bases between them. The CDR3 extends over 15 amino acids. Germline lookup yields CDR1 LGHDT and CDR2 YNNKEL (reference sequence). TCRdb re-called the reads with MiXCR, one entry per CDR3 protein. The sample has approximately 600,000 distinct CDR3 sequences; just under 40% are singletons. The source of the sample is a study of T cell repertoires in cytomegalovirus infection. The wider study: HLA-C-restricted CMV epitopes, recently identified, and well-studied HLA-B-restricted ones were used by the study. Points from the study as a whole: Based on cumulative public TCR beta family frequency, carriers of CMV plus the relevant HLA were identified. Dominant in the ex vivo response were TCR beta clonotypes restricted by HLA-C and specific for CMV.

The receptor's source is a human donor in good health (CMV status not recorded). Some clones in this sample may be carry-over from other donors' samples. The sequences come from cultured PBMCs, collected from culture after CMV antigen stimulation. The chain employs TRBV3-1 and TRBJ2-5; D possibly corresponds to TRBD1 (5 bases). The CDR3, as DNA: TGTGCCAGCAGCCAAGAGACAGTGCGCCAAGAGACCCAGTACTTC. This encodes CASSQETVRQETQYF.